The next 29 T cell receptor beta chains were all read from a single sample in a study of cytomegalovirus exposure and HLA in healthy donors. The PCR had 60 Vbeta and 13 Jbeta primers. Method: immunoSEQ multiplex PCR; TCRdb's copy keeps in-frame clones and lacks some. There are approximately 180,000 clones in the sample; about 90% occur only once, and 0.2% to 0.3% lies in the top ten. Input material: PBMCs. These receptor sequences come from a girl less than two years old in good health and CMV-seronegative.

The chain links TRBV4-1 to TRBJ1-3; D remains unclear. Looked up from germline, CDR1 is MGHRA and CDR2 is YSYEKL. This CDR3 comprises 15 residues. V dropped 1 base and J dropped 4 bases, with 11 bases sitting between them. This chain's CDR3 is CASSQAERPGNTIYF. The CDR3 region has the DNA TGCGCCAGCAGCCAAGCCGAGAGGCCCGGAAACACCATATATTTT.

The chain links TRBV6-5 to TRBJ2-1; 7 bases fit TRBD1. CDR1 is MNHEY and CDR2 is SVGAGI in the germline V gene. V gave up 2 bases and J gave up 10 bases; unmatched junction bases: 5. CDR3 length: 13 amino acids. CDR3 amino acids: CASSYGTAREQFF. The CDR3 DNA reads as TGTGCCAGCAGTTACGGGACAGCTCGGGAGCAGTTCTTC.

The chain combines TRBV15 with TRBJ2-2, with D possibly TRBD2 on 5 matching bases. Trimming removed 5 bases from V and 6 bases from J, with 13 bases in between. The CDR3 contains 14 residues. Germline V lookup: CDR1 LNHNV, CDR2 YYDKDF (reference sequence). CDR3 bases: TGTGCCACCAGCTCATTCGCGAGGGCCGGGGAGCTGTTTTTT. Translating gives CATSSFARAGELFF.

The CDR3 protein is CASSRGAEQYF. The CDR3 DNA reads TGCGCCAGCAGCCGAGGTGCCGAGCAGTACTTC. V is TRBV4-1 and J is TRBJ2-7; D ambiguous. This CDR3 is built from 11 residues. Germline CDR1 reads MGHRA; CDR2 reads YSYEKL. The germline V and J ends were trimmed by 4 bases and 6 bases, with 7 bases remaining between them.

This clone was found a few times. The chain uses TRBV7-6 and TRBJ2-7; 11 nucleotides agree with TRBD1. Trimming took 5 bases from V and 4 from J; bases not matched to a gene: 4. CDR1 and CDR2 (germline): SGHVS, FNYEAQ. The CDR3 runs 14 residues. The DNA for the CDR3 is TGTGCCAGCAGCAGCGGACAGGGGGCATACGAGCAGTACTTC. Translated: CASSSGQGAYEQYF.

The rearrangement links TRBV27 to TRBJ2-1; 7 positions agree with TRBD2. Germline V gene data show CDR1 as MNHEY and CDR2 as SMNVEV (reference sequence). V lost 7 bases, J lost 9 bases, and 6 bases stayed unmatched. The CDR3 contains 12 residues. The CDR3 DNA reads TGTGCCAGCAAAACTAGCGTCGGTGAGCAGTTCTTC. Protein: CASKTSVGEQFF.

The CDR3 bases are TGTGCCAGCAGTTTGTGGGAGCTAGCCAAAAACATTCAGTACTTC. It yields the protein CASSLWELAKNIQYF. The chain joins TRBV27 to TRBJ2-4; TRBD2 is a possible D gene (5 bases). The CDR3 contains 15 residues. Per germline, CDR1 MNHEY and CDR2 SMNVEV (reference sequence). V gave up 3 bases and J gave up 0 bases, with 9 bases separating them.

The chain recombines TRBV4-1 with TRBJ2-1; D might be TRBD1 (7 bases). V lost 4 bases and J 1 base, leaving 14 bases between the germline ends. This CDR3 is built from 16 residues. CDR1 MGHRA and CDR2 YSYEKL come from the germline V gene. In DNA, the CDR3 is TGCGCCAGCAGCCGACGCGGGACAGAGTCCTACAATGAGCAGTTCTTC. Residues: CASSRRGTESYNEQFF.

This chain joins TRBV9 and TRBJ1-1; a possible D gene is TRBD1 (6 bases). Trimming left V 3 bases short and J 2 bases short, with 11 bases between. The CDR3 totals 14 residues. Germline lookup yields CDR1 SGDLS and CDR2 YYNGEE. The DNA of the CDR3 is TGTGCCAGCAGCGCCGGGACAAAAAACACTGAAGCTTTCTTT. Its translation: CASSAGTKNTEAFF. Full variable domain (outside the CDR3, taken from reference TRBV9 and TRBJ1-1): DSGVTQTPKHLITATGQRVTLRCSPRSGDLSVYWYQQSLDQGLQFLIQYYNGEERAKGNILERFSAQQFPDLHSELNLSSLELGDSALYFCASSAGTKNTEAFFGQGTRLTVV.

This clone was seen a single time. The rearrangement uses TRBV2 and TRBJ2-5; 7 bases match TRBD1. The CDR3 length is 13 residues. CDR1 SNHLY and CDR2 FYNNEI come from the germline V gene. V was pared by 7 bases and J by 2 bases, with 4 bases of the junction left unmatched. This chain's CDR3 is CASTGQLQETQYF. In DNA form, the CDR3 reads TGTGCCAGCACGGGACAGCTACAAGAGACCCAGTACTTC. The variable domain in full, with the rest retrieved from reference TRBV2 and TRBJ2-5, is EPEVTQTPSHQVTQMGQEVILRCVPISNHLYFYWYRQILGQKVEFLVSFYNNEISEKSEIFDDQFSVERPDGSNFTLKIRSTKLEDSAMYFCASTGQLQETQYFGPGTRLLVL.

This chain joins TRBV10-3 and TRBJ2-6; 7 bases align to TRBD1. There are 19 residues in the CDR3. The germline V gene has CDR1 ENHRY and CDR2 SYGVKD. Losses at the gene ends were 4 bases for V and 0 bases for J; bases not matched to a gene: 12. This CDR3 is CAISGQGGEKGSGANVLTF. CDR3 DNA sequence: TGTGCCATCAGTGGACAGGGTGGAGAGAAGGGCTCTGGGGCCAACGTCCTGACTTTC.

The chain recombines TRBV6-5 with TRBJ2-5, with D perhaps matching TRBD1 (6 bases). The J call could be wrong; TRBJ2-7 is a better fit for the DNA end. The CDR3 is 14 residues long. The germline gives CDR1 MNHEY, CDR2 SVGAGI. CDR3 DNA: TGTGCCAGCAGGTCGAACAGGGTTCTCTACGAGCAGTACTTC. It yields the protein CASRSNRVLYEQYF.

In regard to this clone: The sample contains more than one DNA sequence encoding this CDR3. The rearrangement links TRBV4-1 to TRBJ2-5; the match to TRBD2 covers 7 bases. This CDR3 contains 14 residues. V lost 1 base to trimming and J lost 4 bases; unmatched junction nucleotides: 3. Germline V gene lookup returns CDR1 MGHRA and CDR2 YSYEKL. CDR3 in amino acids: CASSQVGGGETQYF. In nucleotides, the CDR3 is TGCGCCAGCAGCCAAGTTGGCGGGGGAGAGACCCAGTACTTC.

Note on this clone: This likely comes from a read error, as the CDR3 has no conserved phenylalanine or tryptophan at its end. CDR3 bases: TGTGCCAGCAGCTTAGATCAGGGTGAGCAGTACCTC. It is translated as CASSLDQGEQYL. This chain joins TRBV11-2 and TRBJ2-7; maybe TRBD1 (5 bases). In germline, CDR1 is SGHAT, CDR2 FQNNGV. The CDR3 length is 12 residues. Trimming took off 0 bases at V and 7 bases at J, with 7 bases between the two ends.

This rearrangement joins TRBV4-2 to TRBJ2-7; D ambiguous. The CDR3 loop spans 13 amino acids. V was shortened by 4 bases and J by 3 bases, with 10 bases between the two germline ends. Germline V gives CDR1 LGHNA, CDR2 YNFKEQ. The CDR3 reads CASSPESDYEQYF. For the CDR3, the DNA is TGTGCCAGCAGCCCGGAGTCAGACTACGAGCAGTACTTC.

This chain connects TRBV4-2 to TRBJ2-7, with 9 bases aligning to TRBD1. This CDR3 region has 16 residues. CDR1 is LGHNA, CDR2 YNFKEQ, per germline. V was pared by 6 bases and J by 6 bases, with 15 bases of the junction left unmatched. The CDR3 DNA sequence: TGTGCCAGCAGTCCTCAAGGGTTGAGACAGGGGGGCGAGCAGTACTTC. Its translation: CASSPQGLRQGGEQYF.

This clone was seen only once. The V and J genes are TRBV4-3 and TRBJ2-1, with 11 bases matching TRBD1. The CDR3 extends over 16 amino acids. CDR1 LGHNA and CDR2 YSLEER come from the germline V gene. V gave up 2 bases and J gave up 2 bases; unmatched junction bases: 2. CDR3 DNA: TGCGCCAGCAGCCAAACGGGACAGGGGGCCTACAATGAGCAGTTCTTC. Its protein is CASSQTGQGAYNEQFF.

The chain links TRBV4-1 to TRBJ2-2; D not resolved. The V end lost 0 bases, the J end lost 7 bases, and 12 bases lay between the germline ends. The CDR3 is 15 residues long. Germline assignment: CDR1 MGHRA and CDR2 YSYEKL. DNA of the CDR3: TGCGCCAGCAGCCAAGATCTAGTTGTCTTCGGGGAGCTGTTTTTT. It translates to CASSQDLVVFGELFF.

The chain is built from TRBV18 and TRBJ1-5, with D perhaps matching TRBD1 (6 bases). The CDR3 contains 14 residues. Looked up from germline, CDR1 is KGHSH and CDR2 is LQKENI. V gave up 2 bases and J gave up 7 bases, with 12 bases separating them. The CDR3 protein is CASSPTPGDQPQHF. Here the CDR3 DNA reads TGTGCCAGCTCACCAACTCCAGGGGACCAGCCCCAGCATTTT.

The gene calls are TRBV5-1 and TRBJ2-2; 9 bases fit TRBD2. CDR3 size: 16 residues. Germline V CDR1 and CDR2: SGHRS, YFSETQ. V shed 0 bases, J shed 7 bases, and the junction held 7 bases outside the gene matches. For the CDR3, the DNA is TGCGCCAGCAGCTTGGACTCGCGGGGGGGCCTCGGGGAGCTGTTTTTT. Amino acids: CASSLDSRGGLGELFF.

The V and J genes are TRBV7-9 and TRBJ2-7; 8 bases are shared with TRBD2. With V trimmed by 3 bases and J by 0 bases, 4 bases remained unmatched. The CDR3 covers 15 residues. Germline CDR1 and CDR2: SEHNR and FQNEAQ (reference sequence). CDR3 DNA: TGTGCCAGCAGCTTGGGGGCGGGGGGCTCCTACGAGCAGTACTTC. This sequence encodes CASSLGAGGSYEQYF.

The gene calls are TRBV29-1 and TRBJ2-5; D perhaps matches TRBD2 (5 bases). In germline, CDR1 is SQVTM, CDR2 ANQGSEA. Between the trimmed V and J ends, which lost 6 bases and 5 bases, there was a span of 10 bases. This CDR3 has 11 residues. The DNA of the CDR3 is TGCAGCGTGGTCCGGGGTGAGACCCAGTACTTC. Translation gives CSVVRGETQYF.

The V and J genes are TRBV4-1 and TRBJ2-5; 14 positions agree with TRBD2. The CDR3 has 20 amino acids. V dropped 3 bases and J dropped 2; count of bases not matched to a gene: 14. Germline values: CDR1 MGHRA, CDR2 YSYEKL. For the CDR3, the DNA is TGCGCCAGCAGCCAGACGATCGGACTAGCGGGGGGCCTACCTCAAGAGACCCAGTACTTC. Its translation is CASSQTIGLAGGLPQETQYF.

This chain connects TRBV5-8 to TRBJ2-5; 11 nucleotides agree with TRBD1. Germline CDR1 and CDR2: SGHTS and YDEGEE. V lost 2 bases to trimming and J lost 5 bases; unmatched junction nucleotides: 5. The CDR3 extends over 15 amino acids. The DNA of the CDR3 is TGTGCCAGCAGCTTCCACCGGGACAGGGGGGAGACCCAGTACTTC. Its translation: CASSFHRDRGETQYF.

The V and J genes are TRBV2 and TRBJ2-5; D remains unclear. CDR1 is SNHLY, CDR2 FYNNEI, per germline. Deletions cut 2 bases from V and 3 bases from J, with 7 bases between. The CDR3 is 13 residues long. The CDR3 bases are TGTGCCAGCAGTGAATACCCTAAAGAGACCCAGTACTTC. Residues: CASSEYPKETQYF.

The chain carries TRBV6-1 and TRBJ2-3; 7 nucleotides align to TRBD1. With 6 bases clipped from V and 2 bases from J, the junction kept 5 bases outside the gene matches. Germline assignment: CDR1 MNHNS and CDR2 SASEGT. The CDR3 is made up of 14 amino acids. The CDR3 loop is CASRPGGATDTQYF. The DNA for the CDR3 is TGTGCCAGCAGGCCAGGGGGTGCCACAGATACGCAGTATTTT.

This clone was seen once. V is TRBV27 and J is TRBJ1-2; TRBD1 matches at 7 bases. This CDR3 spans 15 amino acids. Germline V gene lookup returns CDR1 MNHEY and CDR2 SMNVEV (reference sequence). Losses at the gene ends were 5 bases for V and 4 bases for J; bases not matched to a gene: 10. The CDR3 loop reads CASSPTDTGVYGYTF. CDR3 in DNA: TGTGCCAGCAGTCCGACTGATACAGGGGTCTATGGCTACACCTTC.

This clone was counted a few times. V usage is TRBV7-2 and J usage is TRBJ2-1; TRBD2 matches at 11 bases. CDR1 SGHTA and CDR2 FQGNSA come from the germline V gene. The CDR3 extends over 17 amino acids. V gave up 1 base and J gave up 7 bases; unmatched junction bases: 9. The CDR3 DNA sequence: TGTGCCAGCAGCTTAGGTGACCTCGGGACTAGCGGAAATGAGCAGTTCTTC. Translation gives CASSLGDLGTSGNEQFF.

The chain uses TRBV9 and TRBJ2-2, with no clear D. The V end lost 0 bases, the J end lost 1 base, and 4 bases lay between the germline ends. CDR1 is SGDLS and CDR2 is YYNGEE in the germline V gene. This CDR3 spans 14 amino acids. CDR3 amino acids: CASSVAQNTGELFF. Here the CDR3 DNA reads TGTGCCAGCAGCGTAGCACAGAACACCGGGGAGCTGTTTTTT.